This record looks at one TCR beta chain sequence and its context. Its antigen is unknown. Roughly 100,000 TCR templates were assayed per sample. Assay used: immunoSEQ multiplex PCR; TCRdb lists only in-frame clones, some missing. The sample contains around 99,000 clones, 92% of which appear only once. These data belong to a study of siplizumab effects on memory and regulatory T cells. Broader study findings: Siplizumab gave mappable alloreactive CD4+ clones an average Treg-derived fraction of about 70%, against under 35% in controls.

This clonotype originated in a human donor in good health. Sequences were obtained from Tregs sorted from blood.

Here the CDR3 reads CASSQVRTEAFF. The CDR3 bases are TGTGCCAGTAGCCAGGTGCGCACTGAAGCTTTCTTT. The chain couples TRBV19 to TRBJ1-1, with D uncertain. V dropped 6 bases and J dropped 4 bases, with 9 bases sitting between them. Germline V gene lookup returns CDR1 LNHDA and CDR2 SQIVND (reference sequence). This CDR3 contains 12 residues.